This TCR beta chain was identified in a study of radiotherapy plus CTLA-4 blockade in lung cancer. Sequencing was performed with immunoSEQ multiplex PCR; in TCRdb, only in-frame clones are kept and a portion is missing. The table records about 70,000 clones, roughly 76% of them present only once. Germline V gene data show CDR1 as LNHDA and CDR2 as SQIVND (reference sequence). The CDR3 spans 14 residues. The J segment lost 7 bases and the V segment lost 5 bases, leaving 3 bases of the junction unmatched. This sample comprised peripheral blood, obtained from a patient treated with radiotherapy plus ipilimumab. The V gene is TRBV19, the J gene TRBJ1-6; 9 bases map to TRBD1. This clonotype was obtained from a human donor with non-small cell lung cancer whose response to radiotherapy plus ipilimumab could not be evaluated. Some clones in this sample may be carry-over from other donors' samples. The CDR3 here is CASSVGTGNSPLHF. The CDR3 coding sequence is TGTGCCAGTAGTGTCGGGACAGGGAATTCACCCCTCCACTTT.